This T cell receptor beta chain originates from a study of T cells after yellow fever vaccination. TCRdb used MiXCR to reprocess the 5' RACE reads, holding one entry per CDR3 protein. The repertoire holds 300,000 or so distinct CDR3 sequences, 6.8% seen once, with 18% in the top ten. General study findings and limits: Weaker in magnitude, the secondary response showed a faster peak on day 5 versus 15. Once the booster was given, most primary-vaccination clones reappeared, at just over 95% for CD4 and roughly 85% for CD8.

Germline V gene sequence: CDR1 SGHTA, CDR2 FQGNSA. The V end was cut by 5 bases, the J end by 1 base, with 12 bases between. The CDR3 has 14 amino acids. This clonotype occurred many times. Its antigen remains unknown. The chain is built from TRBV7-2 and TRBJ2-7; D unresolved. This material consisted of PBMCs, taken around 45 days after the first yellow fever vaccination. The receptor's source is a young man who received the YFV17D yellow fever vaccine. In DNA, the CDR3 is TGTGCCAGCAGCCCATCCGGGCTGTCCTACGAGCAGTACTTC. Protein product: CASSPSGLSYEQYF.